Listed here is a single T cell receptor beta chain. This specimen comes from a study of control samples from healthy donors and cancer patients. The protocol was immunoSEQ multiplex PCR, while the TCRdb copy is restricted to in-frame clones and leaves out a portion. The profile shows approximately 170,000 clones, approximately 90% of them singletons. The ends were cut back, 3 bases at V and 3 bases at J, with 14 bases in the middle. CDR1 and CDR2 from the germline V gene are SGHTA and FQGNSA. The CDR3 has 15 residues. The J gene is TRBJ1-1, the V gene TRBV7-2; possible D gene TRBD1, 5 bases. The TCR sequence derives from a young woman in good health. The sequencing sample was made of blood. CDR3: CASSLLRGGHTEAFF. CDR3 coding DNA: TGTGCCAGCAGCTTGCTAAGGGGAGGGCACACTGAAGCTTTCTTT. The whole variable domain, filled in from reference TRBV7-2 and TRBJ1-1, reads GAGVSQSPSNKVTEKGKDVELRCDPISGHTALYWYRQSLGQGLEFLIYFQGNSAPDKSGLPSDRFSAERTGGSVSTLTIQRTQQEDSAVYLCASSLLRGGHTEAFFGQGTRLTVV.